This T cell receptor (beta chain) was identified in a study of blood T cell repertoires in COVID-19. Background on the study: T cells, B-cell-depleted T cells, or PBMCs supplied cDNA or gDNA.

Germline CDR1 and CDR2: SGDLS and YYNGEE. This CDR3 has 13 residues. After removal of 0 bases from V and 14 bases from J, the junction contained 7 bases not matched to a gene. TCRdb's table, derived via immunoSEQ multiplex PCR, lists solely in-frame clones and lacks some. The profile covers about 350,000 clones, with around nine tenths appearing a single time and roughly 6.6% taken by the ten largest. The chain carries TRBV9 and TRBJ2-1; TRBD2 matches 8 bases. The sequence was obtained from a woman aged 55-70 years with COVID-19, enrolled during active disease. Sample: peripheral blood. The CDR3 sequence is CASSVDPAGAKFF. The CDR3 DNA reads as TGTGCCAGCAGCGTAGATCCAGCGGGGGCGAAGTTCTTC.